Sequencing of this T cell receptor beta chain was carried out in a study of cytomegalovirus exposure and HLA in healthy donors. For the study at large: A previous analysis identified 100 million to 120 million unique TCR beta sequences derived from about 180 million T cells. HLA-typed donors were the source of approximately 80 million unique TCRs, which an early data release held.

This CDR3 spans 15 amino acids. The germline V gene encodes CDR1 LNHDA and CDR2 SQIVND (reference sequence). V was pared by 5 bases and J by 4 bases, with 7 bases of the junction left unmatched. Study observations and caveats: The majority of CMV-associated TCR beta chains were reported as apparently HLA-restricted in a later analysis.

Both 60 Vbeta primers and 13 Jbeta primers went into the PCR. Produced via immunoSEQ multiplex PCR; TCRdb's table is partial and in-frame only. The sample has almost 200,000 clones, almost 85% seen once; the top ten hold about 2%. This clone was observed once. The antigen is unknown. This TCR was sampled from a woman aged 45-65 years in good health and CMV-seronegative. Sample: PBMCs. The chain carries TRBV19 and TRBJ2-7, with 11 bases lining up with TRBD1. CDR3: CASSPGTGGRYEQYF. The CDR3 DNA follows: TGTGCCAGTAGTCCCGGGACAGGGGGGAGGTACGAGCAGTACTTC.